This TCR beta chain was found in a study of blood T cell repertoires in COVID-19. Whole-study context: Material from acute and convalescent COVID-19 was sourced from the United States, Italy and Spain. PBMCs, B-cell-depleted T cells, or T cells provided the cDNA or gDNA that made up the material.

The germline CDR1 and CDR2 sequences are SGHRS and YFSETQ. The V segment lost 1 base and the J segment 7 bases; nucleotides outside the gene matches: 7. This CDR3 has 14 residues. Seattle patients were enrolled while actively infected and followed longitudinally. Authors' analysis steps: Reference gene primer amplification yielded estimated nucleated cell counts. Sequencing used immunoSEQ multiplex PCR; TCRdb keeps in-frame clones, though not all of them. The V and J calls and clone size are taken from that table; D and trimming were inferred from the DNA. The profile shows about 240,000 clones, approximately 85% of them singletons.

Sequenced material: peripheral blood. This chain uses TRBV5-1 with TRBJ2-7; TRBD2 matches 8 bases. The receptor's source is a woman older than 75 with COVID-19, enrolled during active disease. The CDR3 sequence is CASSLTGGSREQYF. The CDR3 DNA is TGCGCCAGCAGCTTGACGGGGGGGAGTCGAGAGCAGTACTTC.